Each of the 30 T cell receptor beta chains below was sequenced from the same sample in a study of blood T cell repertoires in COVID-19. Sequencing was performed with immunoSEQ multiplex PCR; in TCRdb, only in-frame clones are kept and a portion is missing. Among some 270,000 clones, about nine tenths were seen once, and the ten largest hold 1.5% to 2%. The sample taken for sequencing was PBMCs or T cells enriched from blood (not recorded which). Receptors originate from a woman aged 40 to 49 who had recovered from COVID-19.

The chain carries TRBV6-6 and TRBJ2-7, with D possibly TRBD2 on 5 matching bases. Trimming pared 0 bases from V and 0 bases from J, leaving 6 bases between. Germline V lookup: CDR1 MNHNY, CDR2 SVGAGI (reference sequence). There are 14 residues in the CDR3. CDR3 DNA sequence: TGTGCCAGCAGTTACTCGGCGGGCTCCTACGAGCAGTACTTC. It yields the protein CASSYSAGSYEQYF.

This clone was counted ten times or more. The chain uses TRBV6-2 or TRBV6-3 and TRBJ2-5, with D perhaps matching TRBD1 (5 bases). V lost 0 bases and J 3 bases, leaving 8 bases between the germline ends. CDR1 and CDR2 (germline): MNHEY, SVGEGT. This CDR3 contains 14 residues. CDR3 loop: CASSYSDSKETQYF. CDR3 DNA: TGTGCCAGCAGTTACTCAGACAGTAAAGAGACCCAGTACTTC.

The rearrangement joins TRBV5-1 to TRBJ1-1; 7 bases are a match to TRBD1. CDR3 length: 15 residues. J gave up 0 bases and V 1 base, and 3 bases lay outside the gene matches. CDR1 SGHRS and CDR2 YFSETQ come from the germline V gene. CDR3 sequence: CASSLTGVVNTEAFF. The CDR3 nucleotides are TGCGCCAGCAGCTTGACAGGGGTCGTGAACACTGAAGCTTTCTTT.

V usage is TRBV18 and J usage is TRBJ1-4, with 7 bases fitting TRBD1. The trim removed 3 bases at V and 0 bases at J, leaving 7 bases unmatched. Germline V gene sequence: CDR1 KGHSH, CDR2 LQKENI. The CDR3 contains 17 residues. The CDR3 is CASSPRDSAATNEKLFF. CDR3 nucleotide sequence: TGTGCCAGCTCACCCCGGGACAGCGCCGCAACTAATGAAAAACTGTTTTTT.

The gene calls are TRBV15 and TRBJ1-6; D is unclear. The CDR3 contains 16 residues. Germline V lookup: CDR1 LNHNV, CDR2 YYDKDF (reference sequence). The germline V and J ends were trimmed by 5 bases and 0 bases, with 11 bases remaining between them. CDR3 amino acids: CATSFHKSSYNSPLHF. The CDR3 DNA is TGTGCCACCAGCTTTCACAAAAGCTCCTATAATTCACCCCTCCACTTT.

The chain joins TRBV7-6 to TRBJ2-1, with 9 bases matching TRBD2. The CDR3 totals 14 residues. V lost 5 bases, J lost 6 bases, and 5 bases stayed unmatched. In germline, CDR1 is SGHVS, CDR2 FNYEAQ. CDR3 protein: CASSLSGSTNEQFF. In DNA, the CDR3 is TGTGCCAGCAGCCTTAGCGGGAGTACCAATGAGCAGTTCTTC.

Only a few counts were recorded for this clone. The chain employs TRBV7-3 and TRBJ2-1; D might be TRBD1 (6 bases). Trimming shortened V by 3 bases and J by 10 bases, and 16 bases separated the two germline ends. Germline CDR1 reads SGHTA; CDR2 reads FQGTGA. The CDR3 loop spans 14 amino acids. The CDR3 DNA follows: TGTGCCAGCAGCTTTTCAGGGGATGAGGGCGAGCAGTTCTTC. This encodes CASSFSGDEGEQFF. Using reference TRBV7-3 and TRBJ2-1 for the parts outside the CDR3, the full variable domain is GAGVSQTPSNKVTEKGKYVELRCDPISGHTALYWYRQSLGQGPEFLIYFQGTGAADDSGLPNDRFFAVRPEGSVSTLKIQRTERGDSAVYLCASSFSGDEGEQFFGPGTRLTVL.

The chain joins TRBV6-1 to TRBJ2-2, with 8 positions matching TRBD1. V lost 4 bases and J lost 5; bases outside the gene matches: 9. The CDR3 runs 16 residues. The V gene's germline CDR1 is MNHNS and CDR2 SASEGT. The CDR3 region is CASSAWTGIGTGELFF. The CDR3 nucleotides are TGTGCCAGCAGTGCTTGGACAGGGATTGGGACCGGGGAGCTGTTTTTT.

There are a few counts of this clone. The chain is built from TRBV7-2 and TRBJ2-5, with 13 nucleotides matching TRBD2. Germline V gene data show CDR1 as SGHTA and CDR2 as FQGNSA. The ends lost 5 bases at V and 5 bases at J; junction bases unmatched: 14. This CDR3 spans 18 amino acids. The CDR3 DNA reads as TGTGCCAGCAGCCTCAAGCTGGGACTAGCGGGGACGGGTGAGACCCAGTACTTC. This sequence encodes CASSLKLGLAGTGETQYF.

The chain combines TRBV10-2 with TRBJ2-2; 8 bases align to TRBD2. Germline lookup yields CDR1 WSHSY and CDR2 SAAADI. The J segment lost 6 bases and the V segment lost 0 bases, leaving 6 bases of the junction unmatched. The CDR3 totals 16 residues. This CDR3 is CASSESWRGVSGELFF. In nucleotides, the CDR3 is TGCGCCAGCAGTGAGTCTTGGCGGGGGGTGTCCGGGGAGCTGTTTTTT.

The rearrangement uses TRBV12-5 and TRBJ1-2; the match to TRBD1 covers 7 bases. This CDR3 has 13 residues. The junction had 4 bases not matched to a gene; V was cut back by 2 bases and J by 7 bases. Germline values: CDR1 LGHNT, CDR2 FRNRAP. CDR3 protein: CASGLLGGSGYTF. CDR3 coding DNA: TGTGCTAGTGGTTTGCTAGGGGGCTCTGGCTACACCTTC. Together with reference TRBV12-5 and TRBJ1-2, the CDR3 gives the full variable domain: DARVTQTPRHKVTEMGQEVTMRCQPILGHNTVFWYRQTMMQGLELLAYFRNRAPLDDSGMPKDRFSAEMPDATLATLKIQPSEPRDSAVYFCASGLLGGSGYTFGSGTRLTVV.

The rearrangement uses TRBV14 and TRBJ1-1, with unresolved D. This CDR3 contains 15 residues. Trimming pared 2 bases from V and 2 bases from J, leaving 12 bases between. Germline V gene sequence: CDR1 SGHDN, CDR2 FVKESK. The CDR3 sequence: CASSQMGTGNTEAFF. The CDR3 DNA reads as TGTGCCAGCAGCCAAATGGGAACGGGAAACACTGAAGCTTTCTTT.

The rearrangement links TRBV19 to TRBJ2-2; 7 nucleotides match TRBD1. The CDR3 totals 15 residues. Germline CDR1 LNHDA, CDR2 SQIVND (reference sequence). Trimming at V came to 4 bases and at J to 6 bases, leaving 8 bases not matched to a gene. The CDR3 nucleotides are TGTGCCAGTAGTAGTAGGGGGCGATTGTCCGGGGAGCTGTTTTTT. Its protein is CASSSRGRLSGELFF. Full variable domain (outside the CDR3, taken from reference TRBV19 and TRBJ2-2): DGGITQSPKYLFRKEGQNVTLSCEQNLNHDAMYWYRQDPGQGLRLIYYSQIVNDFQKGDIAEGYSVSREKKESFPLTVTSAQKNPTAFYLCASSSRGRLSGELFFGEGSRLTVL.

Here the CDR3 DNA reads TGTGCCAGCAGTTTAAAGGGGGCTATGTCACCAGATACGCAGTATTTT. Amino acids: CASSLKGAMSPDTQYF. The genes are TRBV27 and TRBJ2-3; 7 bases agree with TRBD1. The CDR3 has 16 residues. CDR1 and CDR2 (germline): MNHEY, SMNVEV (reference sequence). The V and J ends lost 2 bases and 4 bases, in that order; junction bases with no gene match: 9.

This chain joins TRBV3-1 (or the pseudogene TRBV3-2) and TRBJ1-1; D might be TRBD1 (5 bases). V lost 0 bases and J 1 base, leaving 18 bases between the germline ends. Germline V gene data show CDR1 as LGHDT and CDR2 as YNNKEL (reference sequence). This CDR3 is 18 amino acids long. The CDR3 loop reads CASSQDAHRAGRNTEAFF. The CDR3 region has the DNA TGTGCCAGCAGCCAAGATGCCCATAGGGCAGGGCGGAACACTGAAGCTTTCTTT.

Worth noting for this clone: Other nucleotide sequences in the sample specify the same CDR3. The chain links TRBV5-1 to TRBJ1-1; 9 bases are shared with TRBD1. The junction had 4 bases not matched to a gene; V was cut back by 3 bases and J by 4 bases. CDR3 length equals 14 residues. Germline CDR1 is SGHRS and CDR2 is YFSETQ. The CDR3 protein is CASSSQGASTEAFF. The CDR3 DNA is TGCGCCAGCAGCTCACAGGGGGCCAGCACTGAAGCTTTCTTT.

The rearrangement uses TRBV2 and TRBJ1-1, with 7 bases lining up with TRBD1. Germline trimming cut 0 bases from V and 4 bases from J; bases unmatched to any gene: 14. Per the germline V gene, CDR1 is SNHLY and CDR2 is FYNNEI. The CDR3 has 18 amino acids. As DNA, the CDR3 is TGTGCCAGCAGTGAAGCGGAAAGGGGGCTACAGAAGAGCACTGAAGCTTTCTTT. It is translated as CASSEAERGLQKSTEAFF.

The chain uses TRBV4-1 and TRBJ1-2; D gene ambiguous. CDR1 and CDR2 (germline): MGHRA, YSYEKL. V lost 3 bases and J lost 4, with 12 bases in between. This CDR3 region has 14 residues. The CDR3 DNA reads as TGCGCCAGCAGCCAGCTCCATGGGCCCTATGGCTACACCTTC. Translated, it gives CASSQLHGPYGYTF.

In this sample, this clone turned up once. The chain is built from TRBV4-2 and TRBJ2-7, with 11 bases that match TRBD2. J gave up 2 bases and V 7 bases, and 4 bases lay outside the gene matches. Germline V gene lookup returns CDR1 LGHNA and CDR2 YNFKEQ. CDR3 size: 14 residues. The CDR3 nucleotides read TGTGCCAGCACCCTAGCGGGGGGCACCTACGAGCAGTACTTC. Protein: CASTLAGGTYEQYF.

The rearrangement uses TRBV5-1 and TRBJ2-7, with 7 bases fitting TRBD1. This CDR3 spans 17 amino acids. The J segment lost 4 bases and the V segment lost 0 bases, leaving 13 bases of the junction unmatched. Germline assignment: CDR1 SGHRS and CDR2 YFSETQ. The CDR3 spells CASSLAGYRDSLYEQYF. The CDR3 nucleotides read TGCGCCAGCAGCTTGGCCGGGTACCGGGACAGCTTATACGAGCAGTACTTC.

The table lists this clone with a few counts. The rearrangement links TRBV19 to TRBJ2-2, with D perhaps matching TRBD2 (6 bases). The CDR3 totals 14 residues. V lost 7 bases and J lost 6, with 15 bases in between. Per germline, CDR1 LNHDA and CDR2 SQIVND (reference sequence). The CDR3 DNA follows: TGTGCCAGTACCTCGGGACCGGGGGCCGGGGAGCTGTTTTTT. It is translated as CASTSGPGAGELFF.

V usage is TRBV3-1 (or the pseudogene TRBV3-2) and J usage is TRBJ1-1; no firm D call. The V end was cut by 1 base, the J end by 7 bases, with 4 bases between. This CDR3 contains 11 residues. Looked up from germline, CDR1 is LGHDT and CDR2 is YNNKEL (reference sequence). Here the CDR3 reads CASSQAYEAFF. DNA for the CDR3: TGTGCCAGCAGCCAAGCCTATGAAGCTTTCTTT.

This clone showed up just once. This chain connects TRBV7-9 to TRBJ2-5, with 7 bases lining up with TRBD2. After removal of 4 bases from V and 5 bases from J, the junction contained 10 bases not matched to a gene. CDR1 and CDR2 (germline): SEHNR, FQNEAQ (reference sequence). The CDR3 runs 15 residues. CDR3 sequence (DNA): TGTGCCAGCAGCTCAATCCGGGACGGGAGGGAGACCCAGTACTTC. It is translated as CASSSIRDGRETQYF.

This clone was counted a single time. V is TRBV5-5 and J is TRBJ2-2, with D uncertain. The ends were cut back, 4 bases at V and 0 bases at J, with 10 bases in the middle. There are 15 residues in the CDR3. Germline V gives CDR1 SGHKS, CDR2 YYEKEE (reference sequence). The CDR3, as DNA: TGTGCCAGCAGCACGAGTTACCCGAACACCGGGGAGCTGTTTTTT. The encoded protein is CASSTSYPNTGELFF.

This rearrangement joins TRBV5-6 to TRBJ1-3; 10 bases map to TRBD1. Losses at the gene ends were 4 bases for V and 0 bases for J; bases not matched to a gene: 7. CDR1 is SGHDT and CDR2 is YYEEEE in the germline V gene. The CDR3 is made up of 17 amino acids. This CDR3 reads CASSPGTGDFSGNTIYF. DNA of the CDR3: TGTGCCAGCAGCCCCGGGACAGGGGATTTCTCTGGAAACACCATATATTTT.

The chain is built from TRBV5-1 and TRBJ1-2, with D possibly being TRBD1 (5 bases). Germline V gene data show CDR1 as SGHRS and CDR2 as YFSETQ. This CDR3 contains 15 residues. Trimming removed 0 bases from V and 4 bases from J, with 13 bases in between. For the CDR3, the DNA is TGCGCCAGCAGCTTGGAGGCCAGGGCTATCTATGGCTACACCTTC. Encoded protein: CASSLEARAIYGYTF.

This chain joins TRBV5-1 and TRBJ2-1, with TRBD1 identical over 9 bases. The CDR3 is 14 amino acids. V trimming: 2 bases; J trimming: 5 bases; junction bases outside the gene matches: 2. Germline V lookup: CDR1 SGHRS, CDR2 YFSETQ. Here the CDR3 reads CASSFDRGNNEQFF. CDR3 DNA sequence: TGCGCCAGCAGCTTTGACAGGGGGAACAATGAGCAGTTCTTC.

The V and J genes are TRBV9 and TRBJ1-1; 8 positions match TRBD1. Germline values: CDR1 SGDLS, CDR2 YYNGEE. The CDR3 consists of 16 residues. J was trimmed by 4 bases and V by 0 bases; bases with no gene match: 8. The CDR3 DNA follows: TGTGCCAGCAGCGTAGCTCAACAGGGGGACAGCACTGAAGCTTTCTTT. Translation gives CASSVAQQGDSTEAFF.

The chain employs TRBV7-2 and TRBJ2-2; 8 bases fit TRBD2. The germline gives CDR1 SGHTA, CDR2 FQGNSA. The trim removed 4 bases at V and 7 bases at J, leaving 8 bases unmatched. CDR3 size: 15 residues. The CDR3 region has the DNA TGTGCCAGCAGCTCTTTCCGGGAGGGCAGCGGGGAGCTGTTTTTT. Translating it yields CASSSFREGSGELFF.

The V gene is TRBV6-5, the J gene TRBJ1-2; the D gene is possibly TRBD1 (5 bases). The CDR3 has 15 amino acids. The germline V and J ends were trimmed by 4 bases and 4 bases, with 16 bases remaining between them. CDR1 is MNHEY, CDR2 SVGAGI, per germline. The CDR3 reads CASSSGQGLLYGYTF. The CDR3 nucleotides read TGTGCCAGCAGTTCTGGGCAGGGACTGCTCTATGGCTACACCTTC.